The 23 T cell receptor beta chains given below trace back to one sample, sequenced in a study of OX40 agonist ivuxolimab in advanced cancers. Here immunoSEQ multiplex PCR was the method, and the copy in TCRdb shows in-frame clones only, minus some. The table records about 64,000 clones, about 90% of them present only once. Here the sequenced sample was CD4+ or CD8+ T cells sorted from blood, taken in a trial of the OX40 agonist ivuxolimab. Receptors originate from an adult with an advanced solid tumor such as melanoma, head and neck, liver or kidney cancer.

This chain joins TRBV15 and TRBJ1-1, with D unresolved. Germline V lookup: CDR1 LNHNV, CDR2 YYDKDF (reference sequence). The CDR3 spans 14 residues. Trimming left V 0 bases short and J 1 base short, with 6 bases between. CDR3: CATSRDLGNTEAFF. The CDR3 DNA sequence: TGTGCCACCAGCAGAGATCTCGGGAACACTGAAGCTTTCTTT.

The rearrangement links TRBV7-8 to TRBJ2-2; 7 nucleotides match TRBD2. This CDR3 has 15 residues. With V trimmed by 3 bases and J by 1 base, 2 bases remained unmatched. Germline CDR1 reads SGHVS; CDR2 reads FQNEAQ. CDR3 residues: CASSFGGRNTGELFF. The CDR3 nucleotides are TGTGCCAGCAGCTTCGGCGGGAGGAACACCGGGGAGCTGTTTTTT.

This clone came up a few times. The gene calls are TRBV19 and TRBJ1-5; D ambiguous. The V end was cut by 4 bases, the J end by 1 base, with 11 bases between. This CDR3 contains 15 residues. Germline V gives CDR1 LNHDA, CDR2 SQIVND (reference sequence). CDR3 bases: TGTGCCAGTAGTACCTCCCCAGGCAGCAATCAGCCCCAGCATTTT. Translation gives CASSTSPGSNQPQHF.

The chain uses TRBV7-9 and TRBJ2-3; tentative D call: TRBD1 (6 bases). Germline V gene lookup returns CDR1 SEHNR and CDR2 FQNEAQ (reference sequence). The CDR3 is made up of 16 amino acids. The V end lost 6 bases, the J end lost 6 bases, and 22 bases lay between the germline ends. CDR3 amino acids: CASSKEQGPRFDTQYF. CDR3 DNA sequence: TGTGCCAGCAGTAAAGAACAGGGTCCTCGTTTTGATACGCAGTATTTT.

V gene TRBV27 combines with J gene TRBJ2-5; tentatively, D is TRBD2 (6 bases). The CDR3 sequence is 13 residues long. Germline V gene sequence: CDR1 MNHEY, CDR2 SMNVEV (reference sequence). The V end lost 3 bases, the J end lost 7 bases, and 12 bases lay between the germline ends. CDR3 sequence (DNA): TGTGCCAGCAGTTTGAGGGAGGCCCGGACCCAGTACTTC. Translating it yields CASSLREARTQYF.

CDR3 residues: CASTASVLVKFF. Written as DNA, the CDR3 is TGTGCCAGCACCGCCTCCGTCCTCGTGAAGTTCTTC. The V gene is TRBV6-6, the J gene TRBJ2-1; D call uncertain. Per germline, CDR1 MNHNY and CDR2 SVGAGI (reference sequence). The V and J ends lost 7 bases and 14 bases respectively, with 18 bases between them. The CDR3 has 12 residues.

V is TRBV9 and J is TRBJ2-3, with 7 positions matching TRBD1. The germline CDR1 and CDR2 sequences are SGDLS and YYNGEE. With 4 bases clipped from V and 1 base from J, the junction kept 6 bases outside the gene matches. CDR3 length: 15 residues. The CDR3 DNA sequence: TGTGCCAGCAGCCTCCGACAGGGCGGCACAGATACGCAGTATTTT. Protein sequence: CASSLRQGGTDTQYF.

The J gene is TRBJ2-7, the V gene TRBV5-4; TRBD2 is a possible D gene (6 bases). The CDR3 loop spans 16 amino acids. In germline, CDR1 is SGHNT, CDR2 YYREEE (reference sequence). V dropped 4 bases and J dropped 2 bases, with 19 bases sitting between them. CDR3 bases: TGTGCCAGCAGCCGCCCGACTAGTTCTAGGGCCTACGAGCAGTACTTC. This gives the protein CASSRPTSSRAYEQYF.

This chain uses TRBV5-4 with TRBJ2-5; D unclear. Germline V lookup: CDR1 SGHNT, CDR2 YYREEE (reference sequence). Between the trimmed V and J ends, which lost 2 bases and 2 bases, there was a span of 10 bases. There are 14 residues in the CDR3. CDR3 residues: CASSLRDSQETQYF. The CDR3 coding sequence is TGTGCCAGCAGCTTAAGGGATAGTCAAGAGACCCAGTACTTC.

The chain employs TRBV7-9 and TRBJ2-4; 9 bases are a match to TRBD1. CDR3 length: 16 amino acids. V dropped 3 bases and J dropped 1; count of bases not matched to a gene: 4. The germline CDR1 and CDR2 sequences are SEHNR and FQNEAQ (reference sequence). CDR3 sequence (DNA): TGTGCCAGCAGCTTGAGACAGGGGGAGGCCAAAAACATTCAGTACTTC. Its protein product is CASSLRQGEAKNIQYF.

This clone occurred once. V usage is TRBV5-6 and J usage is TRBJ2-4; 8 bases are shared with TRBD1. The V segment lost 0 bases and the J segment 8 bases; nucleotides outside the gene matches: 7. CDR1 and CDR2 from the germline V gene are SGHDT and YYEEEE. The CDR3 extends over 15 amino acids. The CDR3 DNA reads as TGTGCCAGCAGCTTGGGTCAGGGGGCGCGGGACATTCAGTACTTC. As protein: CASSLGQGARDIQYF.

This chain connects TRBV21-1 to TRBJ2-7; the table gives TRBD1 as D, unverified against the DNA. TRBV21-1 is deemed a pseudogene. The CDR3 sequence is 16 residues long. In nucleotides, the CDR3 is TGTGCCAGCAGCAAAAGTCTCGGGACAGATCTCTACGAGCAGTACTTC. Amino acid sequence: CASSKSLGTDLYEQYF.

The V call is TRBV5-1, the J call TRBJ1-4; D remains ambiguous. V was cut by 0 bases and J by 3 bases, with 6 bases left in between. Germline CDR1 reads SGHRS; CDR2 reads YFSETQ. The CDR3 contains 14 residues. CDR3 nucleotide sequence: TGCGCCAGCAGCTTGGGGGTGGCTAATGAAAAACTGTTTTTT. Its translation: CASSLGVANEKLFF.

V usage is TRBV18 and J usage is TRBJ2-3; D uncertain. Germline V lookup: CDR1 KGHSH, CDR2 LQKENI. Trimming cost V 8 bases and J 0 bases, with 18 bases left between them. This CDR3 spans 16 amino acids. Written as DNA, the CDR3 is TGTGCCAGCACCCCCGCTTCCCTAGGTAGCACAGATACGCAGTATTTT. It encodes CASTPASLGSTDTQYF.

CDR3 nucleotide sequence: TGCGCCAGCAGTGACAGGGGGCGCGGGATCCGTGATCAGCCCCAGCATTTT. Its translation: CASSDRGRGIRDQPQHF. V usage is TRBV23-1 and J usage is TRBJ1-5; 10 bases agree with TRBD1. TRBV23-1 is an ORF; its function is uncertain. With 5 bases clipped from V and 5 bases from J, the junction kept 12 bases outside the gene matches. The CDR3 has 17 residues.

This chain uses TRBV10-3 with TRBJ2-2; 7 nucleotides line up with TRBD1. The CDR3 length is 15 residues. V shed 6 bases, J shed 0 bases, and the junction held 4 bases outside the gene matches. Germline CDR1 and CDR2: ENHRY and SYGVKD. In DNA form, the CDR3 reads TGTGCCATCAGGACCGGGACAGCGAACACCGGGGAGCTGTTTTTT. This encodes CAIRTGTANTGELFF.

V usage is TRBV2 and J usage is TRBJ2-3; D possibly corresponds to TRBD2 (6 bases). The CDR3 covers 15 residues. Germline CDR1 and CDR2: SNHLY and FYNNEI. Trimming shortened V by 3 bases and J by 1 base, and 11 bases separated the two germline ends. CDR3 in amino acids: CASSDSSGRTDTQYF. The CDR3 DNA sequence: TGTGCCAGCAGTGATAGTAGCGGACGCACAGATACGCAGTATTTT.

The V call is TRBV10-3, the J call TRBJ2-1; the match to TRBD2 covers 11 bases. This CDR3 region has 15 residues. Germline-derived CDR1 and CDR2 are ENHRY and SYGVKD. V lost 7 bases and J lost 4; bases outside the gene matches: 6. CDR3 in amino acids: CAIKTSGSEYNEQFF. CDR3 in DNA: TGTGCCATCAAAACTAGCGGGAGTGAGTACAATGAGCAGTTCTTC.

J is TRBJ1-2 and V is TRBV12-5; D gene uncertain. CDR3 length: 18 residues. Germline lookup yields CDR1 LGHNT and CDR2 FRNRAP. Trimming shortened V by 1 base and J by 6 bases, and 24 bases separated the two germline ends. CDR3 DNA: TGTGCTAGTGGTTTGGATCCCCTCATCGTGCGGGGAGTTGATGGCTACACCTTC. As protein: CASGLDPLIVRGVDGYTF.

The chain recombines TRBV11-2 with TRBJ2-5; tentative D call: TRBD1 (6 bases). The CDR3 sequence is 16 residues long. CDR1 and CDR2 (germline): SGHAT, FQNNGV. V lost 1 base, J lost 2 bases, and 14 bases lay in between. The CDR3 sequence is CASSLGSSTGQETQYF. Here the CDR3 DNA reads TGTGCCAGCAGCTTAGGGTCCTCTACAGGGCAAGAGACCCAGTACTTC. Supplemented by reference TRBV11-2 and TRBJ2-5, the full variable domain reads EAGVAQSPRYKIIEKRQSVAFWCNPISGHATLYWYQQILGQGPKLLIQFQNNGVVDDSQLPKDRFSAERLKGVDSTLKIQPAKLEDSAVYLCASSLGSSTGQETQYFGPGTRLLVL.

The chain has TRBV9 and TRBJ1-4, with D unresolved. Germline lookup yields CDR1 SGDLS and CDR2 YYNGEE. CDR3 size: 14 residues. Trimming took 0 bases from V and 4 from J, leaving 7 bases between them. The CDR3 bases are TGTGCCAGCAGCGTAGGGCAGAATAATGAAAAACTGTTTTTT. Its translation: CASSVGQNNEKLFF.

This clone is deemed medium-sized. The V and J genes are TRBV29-1 and TRBJ1-2; D unclear. The CDR3 consists of 11 residues. The germline V and J ends were trimmed by 7 bases and 3 bases, with 9 bases remaining between them. Germline CDR1 SQVTM, CDR2 ANQGSEA. The CDR3 nucleotides read TGCAGCGCCCTTGAGGACTATGGCTACACCTTC. Its translation: CSALEDYGYTF.

The chain employs TRBV10-1 and TRBJ2-3; D ambiguous. CDR1 is WNHNN, CDR2 SYGVQD, per germline (reference sequence). Trimming removed 3 bases at V and 0 bases at J, with 4 bases between. The length of the CDR3 is 13 residues. In DNA form, the CDR3 reads TGCGCCAGCAGTGACGGCAGCACAGATACGCAGTATTTT. Translation gives CASSDGSTDTQYF.